The text below deals with one TCR beta chain. The data belong to a study of shared clonotypes between healthy human individuals. Trimming left V 1 base short and J 4 bases short, with 7 bases between. There are 13 residues in the CDR3. Germline-derived CDR1 and CDR2 are SGHTA and FQGNSA. Data came from immunoSEQ multiplex PCR; TCRdb stores just in-frame clones and leaves some out. The data show approximately 2.1 million clones, with 93% seen just once and 0.39% held by the top ten. The specimen was naive CD4+ T cells from PBMCs. The subset was: CD45RA+ positively selected. The V and J genes are TRBV7-2 and TRBJ1-2; D unresolved. The TCR sequence derives from a man between 18 and 35 years old in good health. Some clones in this sample may be carry-over from other donors' samples. The CDR3 protein is CASSLDWVYGYTF. The DNA of the CDR3 is TGTGCCAGCAGCTTAGATTGGGTCTATGGCTACACCTTC. Based on the CDR3 plus reference TRBV7-2 and TRBJ1-2, the full variable domain is GAGVSQSPSNKVTEKGKDVELRCDPISGHTALYWYRQSLGQGLEFLIYFQGNSAPDKSGLPSDRFSAERTGGSVSTLTIQRTQQEDSAVYLCASSLDWVYGYTFGSGTRLTVV.